Listed below are T cell receptor beta chains from one sample, sequenced in a study of identical twins. TCRdb fed the 5' RACE reads into MiXCR, producing one record per CDR3 protein. The sample consists of approximately 210,000 distinct CDR3 sequences, less than 20% of them appearing once. The same specimen was also included in a second study, on T cells expressing NK-cell markers.

Sequencing was performed on CD8+ T cells sorted from blood. Source of these receptors: a woman aged 18 to 35 in good health. Each CDR3 is given with its conserved first and last residue. The D gene is left open where the match is weak. The size entry is marked missing in some rows and otherwise reads once, few, many or a size class.

D,size,J,V,CDR3,DNA
-,many,TRBJ2-1,TRBV10-2,CASKGPRAEQFF,TGCGCCAGCAAGGGACCTCGAGCCGAGCAGTTCTTC
-,few,TRBJ2-6,TRBV27,CASTFSSGTGSFSGANVLTF,TGTGCCAGCACCTTTTCGTCGGGGACTGGCAGCTTCTCTGGGGCCAACGTCCTGACTTTC
-,many,TRBJ1-4,TRBV12-3/TRBV12-4,CASSFLAEKLFF,TGTGCCAGCAGTTTCCTGGCTGAAAAACTGTTTTTT
TRBD2,few,TRBJ2-7,TRBV27,CASSLVLAGGPSPYEQYF,TGTGCCAGCAGTTTGGTCCTAGCGGGAGGGCCTAGTCCCTACGAGCAGTACTTC
-,few,TRBJ2-2,TRBV9,CASRRGIGELFF,TGTGCCAGCAGGAGGGGTATCGGGGAGCTGTTTTTT
TRBD2,-,TRBJ2-2,TRBV10-3,CAISNPGGRGTGELFF,TGTGCCATCAGTAACCCGGGGGGGCGCGGCACCGGGGAGCTGTTTTTT
-,-,TRBJ2-5,TRBV3-1,CASSQVEEETQYF,TGTGCCAGCAGCCAAGTTGAAGAGGAGACCCAGTACTTC
-,few,TRBJ2-3,TRBV12-3/TRBV12-4,CASSLDLPQYF,TGTGCCAGCAGTTTGGATCTACCGCAGTATTTT
-,few,TRBJ1-1,TRBV25-1,CASSAGSTEAFF,TGTGCCAGCAGTGCTGGGTCCACTGAAGCTTTCTTT
TRBD1,-,TRBJ2-7,TRBV5-6,CASSMGQGHEQYF,TGTGCCAGCAGCATGGGACAGGGCCACGAGCAGTACTTC
TRBD1,many,TRBJ1-1,TRBV29-1,CSGTRGTEAFF,TGCAGCGGGACCAGGGGGACTGAAGCTTTCTTT
-,many,TRBJ1-3,TRBV3-1,CASSQDLGLALGNTIYF,TGTGCCAGCAGCCAAGATTTAGGCTTGGCCTTGGGAAACACCATATATTTT
-,few,TRBJ2-7,TRBV4-2,CASSQEGSAQVYEQYF,TGTGCCAGCAGCCAAGAGGGCTCAGCCCAAGTCTACGAGCAGTACTTC
TRBD1,-,TRBJ2-7,TRBV29-1,CSVVGTGPSEQYF,TGCAGCGTGGTCGGGACAGGGCCGAGCGAGCAGTACTTC
TRBD1,-,TRBJ2-1,TRBV20-1,CSAGQGATYNEQFF,TGCAGTGCTGGTCAGGGGGCTACCTACAATGAGCAGTTCTTC
TRBD2,few,TRBJ2-5,TRBV10-3,CAISGTSGSAETQYF,TGTGCCATCAGTGGTACCAGCGGGAGTGCAGAGACCCAGTACTTC
-,many,TRBJ2-1,TRBV19,CASSISDYYNEQFF,TGTGCCAGTAGTATTTCGGATTACTACAATGAGCAGTTCTTC
-,-,TRBJ1-5,TRBV10-3,CAISESITGNQPQHF,TGTGCCATCAGTGAGTCTATTACGGGCAATCAGCCCCAGCATTTT
TRBD2,many,TRBJ2-1,TRBV9,CASSVDGRGGEGEQFF,TGTGCCAGCAGCGTAGACGGGCGGGGGGGCGAGGGTGAGCAGTTCTTC
-,few,TRBJ2-7,TRBV9,CASSVEGISYEQYF,TGTGCCAGCAGCGTAGAGGGTATTTCCTACGAGCAGTACTTC
TRBD1,many,TRBJ1-1,TRBV29-1,CSVTGLGTEAFF,TGCAGCGTGACAGGGTTGGGCACTGAAGCTTTCTTT
-,few,TRBJ2-1,TRBV2,CASRGRLVDEQFF,TGTGCCAGCAGGGGAAGGCTGGTTGATGAGCAGTTCTTC
-,-,TRBJ2-7,TRBV6-1,CASSPAYFSQGEQYF,TGTGCCAGCAGTCCTGCCTACTTTAGTCAGGGCGAGCAGTACTTC
-,few,TRBJ1-2,TRBV9,CASSPRVSEGYTF,TGTGCCAGCAGCCCCCGGGTGTCTGAGGGCTACACCTTC
TRBD1,few,TRBJ2-7,TRBV10-1,CASSEVAGGKQYF,TGCGCCAGCAGTGAGGTGGCAGGGGGCAAGCAGTACTTC
-,few,TRBJ2-3,TRBV4-3,CASSQDVTREDSDTQYF,TGCGCCAGCAGCCAAGATGTTACGAGGGAGGATTCAGATACGCAGTATTTT
-,few,TRBJ1-2,TRBV5-5,CASFLFEGHYGYTF,TGTGCCAGCTTCCTTTTTGAGGGGCACTATGGCTACACCTTC
-,-,TRBJ1-2,TRBV7-9,CASSFSTGRLNYGYTF,TGTGCCAGCAGCTTCTCCACAGGGAGGCTAAACTATGGCTACACCTTC
-,few,TRBJ2-3,TRBV7-6,CASSLRLATDTQYF,TGTGCCAGCAGCTTACGGCTAGCCACAGATACGCAGTATTTT
-,few,TRBJ1-1,TRBV7-9,CASSPKDKGWNTEAFF,TGTGCCAGCAGCCCTAAGGACAAAGGATGGAACACTGAAGCTTTCTTT
-,few,TRBJ2-1,TRBV5-1,CASSFVPLSGDNEQFF,TGCGCCAGCAGCTTCGTTCCCCTCAGCGGTGACAATGAGCAGTTCTTC
TRBD1,few,TRBJ2-7,TRBV7-2,CASSLDRDSSYEQYF,TGTGCCAGCAGCTTAGACCGGGACAGCTCCTACGAGCAGTACTTC
TRBD2,-,TRBJ2-1,TRBV27,CASSLSPSGGEQFF,TGTGCCAGCAGTTTATCGCCTAGCGGTGGTGAGCAGTTCTTC
-,few,TRBJ2-1,TRBV15,CATSSYSDNEQFF,TGTGCCACCAGCAGCTATTCAGACAATGAGCAGTTCTTC
-,-,TRBJ2-2,TRBV6-4,CASSARDSPGELFF,TGTGCCAGCAGTGCCAGGGACTCCCCCGGGGAGCTGTTTTTT
-,few,TRBJ1-2,TRBV6-1,CASSESLQALNYGYTF,TGTGCCAGCAGTGAATCTCTTCAAGCCCTTAACTATGGCTACACCTTC
TRBD1,-,TRBJ2-1,TRBV29-1,CSVGGQGFFNEQFF,TGCAGCGTTGGGGGACAGGGCTTCTTCAATGAGCAGTTCTTC
-,-,TRBJ1-1,TRBV5-5,CASILTGRDTEAFF,TGTGCCAGCATTCTTACGGGGAGAGACACTGAAGCTTTCTTT
-,-,TRBJ2-2,TRBV7-8,CASSLGGGRAGELFF,TGTGCCAGCAGCTTAGGGGGGGGCAGGGCCGGGGAGCTGTTTTTT
-,-,TRBJ2-3,TRBV12-5,CASGLFVQGDTDTQYF,TGTGCTAGTGGTTTGTTCGTTCAAGGGGACACAGATACGCAGTATTTT
-,few,TRBJ2-7,TRBV7-2,CASSYGQPAYEQYF,TGTGCCAGCAGCTATGGACAGCCAGCCTACGAGCAGTACTTC
-,-,TRBJ2-1,TRBV4-1,CASSQVGPSEYNEQFF,TGCGCCAGCAGCCAAGTAGGGCCTAGCGAGTACAATGAGCAGTTCTTC
-,few,TRBJ1-5,TRBV2,CASSIRARQPQHF,TGTGCCAGCAGCATCAGGGCTCGGCAGCCCCAGCATTTT
-,few,TRBJ2-7,TRBV12-3/TRBV12-4,CASSLWVYEQYF,TGTGCCAGCAGTTTATGGGTATACGAGCAGTACTTC